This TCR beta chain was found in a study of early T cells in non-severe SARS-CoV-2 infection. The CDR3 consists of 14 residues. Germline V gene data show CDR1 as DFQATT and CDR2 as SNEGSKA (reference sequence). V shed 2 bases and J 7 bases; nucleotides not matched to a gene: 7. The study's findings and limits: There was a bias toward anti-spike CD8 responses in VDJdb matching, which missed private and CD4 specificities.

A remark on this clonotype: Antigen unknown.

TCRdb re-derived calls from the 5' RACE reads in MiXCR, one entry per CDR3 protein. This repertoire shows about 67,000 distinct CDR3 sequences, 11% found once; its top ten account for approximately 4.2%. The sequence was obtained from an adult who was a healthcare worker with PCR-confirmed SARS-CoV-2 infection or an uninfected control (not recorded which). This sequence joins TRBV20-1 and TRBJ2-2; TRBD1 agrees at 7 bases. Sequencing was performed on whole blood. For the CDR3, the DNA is TGCAGTGCTAGATTCAGGGGGTGGGGCGGGGAGCTGTTTTTT. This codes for CSARFRGWGGELFF.